The 5 T cell receptor beta chains listed next were all sequenced from one sample in a study of shared clonotypes between healthy human individuals. Assay used: immunoSEQ multiplex PCR; TCRdb lists only in-frame clones, some missing. The data hold 950,000 to 1,200,000 clones, with approximately 77% observed a single time. Input material: memory CD4+ T cells from PBMCs. Subset noted: CD45RA-negative fraction. These receptors originate from a young man in good health. Some clones in this sample may be carry-over from other donors' samples.

The V call is TRBV28, the J call TRBJ2-5; tentative D call: TRBD1 (5 bases). The ends were cut back, 8 bases at V and 7 bases at J, with 17 bases in the middle. Germline CDR1 MDHEN, CDR2 SYDVKM. This CDR3 contains 13 residues. The CDR3 coding sequence is TGTGCCAGCTCAGGGTTAGAGCAGGTGACCCAGTACTTC. Translated, it gives CASSGLEQVTQYF.

The chain carries TRBV14 and TRBJ2-7; D unclear. This CDR3 is 17 amino acids long. Trimming stripped 4 bases from V and 3 bases from J, with 22 bases between. Germline V lookup: CDR1 SGHDN, CDR2 FVKESK. CDR3 sequence: CASSPRPVWSQNYEQYF. The CDR3 DNA sequence: TGTGCCAGCAGCCCACGTCCCGTTTGGAGTCAAAACTACGAGCAGTACTTC.

The V call is TRBV11-2, the J call TRBJ2-7; TRBD1 might be the D (6 bases). V shed 1 base and J shed 3 bases, with 10 bases lying between them. Germline-derived CDR1 and CDR2 are SGHAT and FQNNGV. This CDR3 is 14 amino acids long. As DNA, the CDR3 is TGTGCCAGCAGCTTAGTAGTGGACAGCTACGAGCAGTACTTC. Its translation: CASSLVVDSYEQYF.

As to this clone: At the DNA level, this CDR3 is encoded by other sequences in the same sample as well. The chain's CDR3 is CASSPLSYGYTF. CDR3 coding DNA: TGTGCCAGCAGCCCTTTGTCTTATGGCTACACCTTC. This chain connects TRBV7-2 to TRBJ1-2; D gene ambiguous. This CDR3 region has 12 residues. Trimming pared 5 bases from V and 5 bases from J, leaving 9 bases between. The V gene's germline CDR1 is SGHTA and CDR2 FQGNSA.

This clone was observed a few times. The J gene is TRBJ1-2, the V gene TRBV19; D gene unclear. Per germline, CDR1 LNHDA and CDR2 SQIVND (reference sequence). The CDR3 consists of 13 residues. V was clipped by 6 bases and J by 5 bases, with 13 bases between them. The CDR3 here is CASSHPGSYGYTF. CDR3 nucleotide sequence: TGTGCCAGTAGCCACCCAGGCTCTTATGGCTACACCTTC.